These 28 T cell receptor beta chains share one sample of origin, sequenced in a study of blood T cell repertoires in COVID-19. The assay was immunoSEQ multiplex PCR, and TCRdb's table has in-frame clones only and misses some. The profile shows about half a million clones, roughly nine tenths of them singletons. The sequenced sample was peripheral blood. These receptors all stem from a man in his late teens or twenties with COVID-19, enrolled during active disease.

The J gene is TRBJ1-6, the V gene TRBV7-8; 7 nucleotides match TRBD1. With V trimmed by 1 base and J by 8 bases, 2 bases remained unmatched. The CDR3 extends over 14 amino acids. Germline V gives CDR1 SGHVS, CDR2 FQNEAQ. The CDR3 region is CASSLETGDSPLHF. The CDR3 DNA reads as TGTGCCAGCAGCTTAGAAACAGGGGATTCACCCCTCCACTTT. The whole variable domain, filled in from reference TRBV7-8 and TRBJ1-6, reads GAGVSQSPRYKVAKRGQDVALRCDPISGHVSLFWYQQALGQGPEFLTYFQNEAQLDKSGLPSDRFFAERPEGSVSTLKIQRTQQEDSAVYLCASSLETGDSPLHFGNGTRLTVT.

The rearrangement uses TRBV5-1 and TRBJ1-1, with D unresolved. V lost 0 bases, J lost 2 bases, and 8 bases lay in between. Per the germline V gene, CDR1 is SGHRS and CDR2 is YFSETQ. The CDR3 sequence is 14 residues long. This chain's CDR3 is CASSLVAENTEAFF. The CDR3 coding sequence is TGCGCCAGCAGCTTGGTGGCAGAAAACACTGAAGCTTTCTTT.

CDR3 protein: CASGPWTSGTQETQYF. DNA for the CDR3: TGTGCTAGTGGTCCGTGGACTAGCGGAACACAAGAGACCCAGTACTTC. The chain carries TRBV12-5 and TRBJ2-5; 10 nucleotides line up with TRBD2. This CDR3 is 16 amino acids long. The germline gives CDR1 LGHNT, CDR2 FRNRAP. The junction had 8 bases not matched to a gene; V was cut back by 5 bases and J by 2 bases.

Notes on this clone: This may stem from a read error, because a much larger clone lies one nucleotide away. The gene calls are TRBV5-4 and TRBJ1-5; D gene ambiguous. The germline CDR1 and CDR2 sequences are SGHNT and YYREEE (reference sequence). The CDR3 is 13 residues long. Trimming shortened V by 2 bases and J by 0 bases, and 3 bases separated the two germline ends. The CDR3 here is CASSFNSNQPQHF. CDR3 sequence (DNA): TGTGCCAGCAGCTTTAATAGCAATCAGCCCCAGCATTTT.

This sequence joins TRBV7-9 and TRBJ2-2; 11 positions agree with TRBD1. The germline CDR1 and CDR2 sequences are SEHNR and FQNEAQ (reference sequence). Losses at the gene ends were 5 bases for V and 5 bases for J; bases not matched to a gene: 7. The length of the CDR3 is 16 residues. Here the CDR3 DNA reads TGTGCCAGCAGCCGCCCCGGGACAGGGGGGACCGGGGAGCTGTTTTTT. This sequence encodes CASSRPGTGGTGELFF.

This chain uses TRBV7-9 with TRBJ2-7; no reliable D call. V lost 0 bases and J lost 0, with 9 bases in between. Germline lookup yields CDR1 SEHNR and CDR2 FQNEAQ (reference sequence). This CDR3 has 15 residues. In nucleotides, the CDR3 is TGTGCCAGCAGCTTAGCGTTGGTCAGCTCCTACGAGCAGTACTTC. Residues: CASSLALVSSYEQYF.

This sequence joins TRBV7-8 and TRBJ2-3; 10 nucleotides align to TRBD2. The CDR3 covers 17 residues. Germline V gene sequence: CDR1 SGHVS, CDR2 FQNEAQ. V was pared by 5 bases and J by 0 bases, with 8 bases of the junction left unmatched. CDR3 protein: CASSLTAGGISTDTQYF. The CDR3 coding sequence is TGTGCCAGCAGCCTCACAGCGGGGGGGATTAGCACAGATACGCAGTATTTT.

The rearrangement links TRBV27 to TRBJ1-4; maybe TRBD1 (6 bases). CDR1 is MNHEY and CDR2 is SMNVEV in the germline V gene (reference sequence). The CDR3 runs to 17 residues. Trimming stripped 1 base from V and 1 base from J, with 13 bases between. In DNA form, the CDR3 reads TGTGCCAGCAGTTTATTGGGGGGGGCCGGAACTAATGAAAAACTGTTTTTT. Protein product: CASSLLGGAGTNEKLFF.

This chain joins TRBV7-2 and TRBJ2-4; 8 bases align to TRBD1. Germline values: CDR1 SGHTA, CDR2 FQGNSA. There are 14 residues in the CDR3. The ends lost 6 bases at V and 6 bases at J; junction bases unmatched: 7. In DNA, the CDR3 is TGTGCCAGCAGGTTGACAGGGGCTACAAACATTCAGTACTTC. Amino acids: CASRLTGATNIQYF.

The chain joins TRBV9 to TRBJ2-7, with TRBD1 identical over 11 bases. This CDR3 is built from 14 residues. The germline gives CDR1 SGDLS, CDR2 YYNGEE. Unmatched junction bases numbered 2, after V lost 2 bases and J lost 4 bases. As DNA, the CDR3 is TGTGCCAGCAGCGTGGGACAGGGGGGTTACGAGCAGTACTTC. Protein product: CASSVGQGGYEQYF.

This clone was seen more than once but under ten times. An end of the junction does not agree with germline; a read error may underlie this. The chain carries TRBV7-9 and TRBJ2-2; 9 bases are a match to TRBD2. CDR1 and CDR2 (germline): SEHNR, FQNEAQ (reference sequence). There are 14 residues in the CDR3. The CDR3 reads CASSVAGVSGELFF. The CDR3 bases are TGTGCCAGCAGCGTAGCGGGAGTATCCGGGGAGCTGTTTTTT.

The count of this clone is one. This rearrangement joins TRBV30 to TRBJ1-4, with TRBD1 matching over 7 bases. The CDR3 is 13 residues long. Trimming cost V 5 bases and J 8 bases; bases outside gene matches: 8. Germline V gene sequence: CDR1 GTSNPN, CDR2 SVGIG (reference sequence). CDR3 nucleotides: TGTGCCTGGGGACAGGAGGTAGGGGAAAAACTGTTTTTT. Translation gives CAWGQEVGEKLFF.

V gene TRBV5-1 combines with J gene TRBJ2-7, with a tentative D call TRBD2 (5 bases). The V gene's germline CDR1 is SGHRS and CDR2 YFSETQ. There are 15 residues in the CDR3. Trimming pared 2 bases from V and 6 bases from J, leaving 18 bases between. This CDR3 is CASSFRQTAGGEQYF. CDR3 nucleotide sequence: TGCGCCAGCAGCTTCAGGCAGACTGCCGGAGGCGAGCAGTACTTC.

V usage is TRBV6-4 and J usage is TRBJ2-3; D not certain. The CDR3 loop spans 14 amino acids. V shed 2 bases and J shed 0 bases, with 6 bases lying between them. The germline V gene encodes CDR1 MRHNA and CDR2 SNTAGT. This chain's CDR3 is CASSDLASTDTQYF. Written as DNA, the CDR3 is TGTGCCAGCAGTGACCTCGCGAGCACAGATACGCAGTATTTT.

The V gene is TRBV10-3, the J gene TRBJ2-7; tentative D call: TRBD2 (6 bases). In germline, CDR1 is ENHRY, CDR2 SYGVKD. V dropped 10 bases and J dropped 7 bases, with 26 bases sitting between them. The CDR3 totals 15 residues. CDR3 coding DNA: TGTGCCACGGGAGAGGAGGGAGGTTTGGGTCGGGAGCAGTACTTC. The encoded protein is CATGEEGGLGREQYF.

This chain joins TRBV18 and TRBJ2-7; 10 bases agree with TRBD2. Germline CDR1 KGHSH, CDR2 LQKENI. Trimming took 3 bases from V and 6 from J; bases not matched to a gene: 14. CDR3 length: 17 residues. CDR3 DNA: TGTGCCAGCTCACCCCCGGGCCTAGCGGGGGTCGGGGGCGAGCAGTACTTC. Protein: CASSPPGLAGVGGEQYF.

V gene TRBV18 combines with J gene TRBJ2-5, with a weak D call TRBD2 (5 bases). Germline CDR1 KGHSH, CDR2 LQKENI. Between the trimmed V and J ends, which lost 4 bases and 3 bases, there was a span of 9 bases. The length of the CDR3 is 13 residues. The chain's CDR3 is CASSRFSEETQYF. The CDR3 DNA follows: TGTGCCAGCTCACGGTTTAGCGAAGAGACCCAGTACTTC.

Of note for this clone: Other DNA sequences in the same sample also yield this CDR3. The chain is built from TRBV18 and TRBJ2-7; TRBD1 aligns across 11 bases. The junction had 1 base not matched to a gene; V was cut back by 2 bases and J by 1 base. Per the germline V gene, CDR1 is KGHSH and CDR2 is LQKENI. This CDR3 has 15 residues. The CDR3 here is CASSPGTGGSYEQYF. In DNA form, the CDR3 reads TGTGCCAGCTCACCAGGGACAGGGGGTTCCTACGAGCAGTACTTC.

V and J are TRBV25-1 and TRBJ2-1; TRBD2 might be the D (5 bases). Trimming removed 7 bases at V and 7 bases at J, with 11 bases between. This CDR3 is built from 12 residues. Germline CDR1 MGHDK, CDR2 SYGVNS. The CDR3 is CASTPTGNEQFF. In DNA form, the CDR3 reads TGTGCCAGCACTCCGACGGGGAATGAGCAGTTCTTC. Full variable domain (outside the CDR3, taken from reference TRBV25-1 and TRBJ2-1): EADIYQTPRYLVIGTGKKITLECSQTMGHDKMYWYQQDPGMELHLIHYSYGVNSTEKGDLSSESTVSRIRTEHFPLTLESARPSHTSQYLCASTPTGNEQFFGPGTRLTVL.

This chain uses TRBV21-1 with TRBJ2-5; no DNA check was done on the table's D call, TRBD2. TRBV21-1 represents a pseudogene. This CDR3 comprises 17 residues. In DNA form, the CDR3 reads TGTGCCAGCAGCAAGGTACTACTAGCGGGGGACCAAGAGACCCAGTACTTC. It encodes CASSKVLLAGDQETQYF.

This sequence joins TRBV6-5 and TRBJ2-7, with 8 bases lining up with TRBD1. The CDR3 covers 11 residues. Germline trimming cut 8 bases from V and 6 bases from J; bases unmatched to any gene: 3. Germline CDR1 is MNHEY and CDR2 is SVGAGI. In DNA form, the CDR3 reads TGTGCCAGCTCCGGACAGGGCGAGCAGTACTTC. Translation gives CASSGQGEQYF.

The chain has TRBV12-3 or TRBV12-4 and TRBJ1-1; no clear D gene. CDR3 size: 13 residues. V dropped 3 bases and J dropped 4 bases, with 9 bases sitting between them. The CDR3 is CASSFEGGTEAFF. CDR3 bases: TGTGCCAGCAGTTTTGAGGGAGGCACTGAAGCTTTCTTT.

The chain combines TRBV6-1 with TRBJ2-1; 10 bases are shared with TRBD1. The CDR3 has 16 residues. The germline V gene encodes CDR1 MNHNS and CDR2 SASEGT. Unmatched junction bases numbered 7, after V lost 4 bases and J lost 4 bases. The DNA of the CDR3 is TGTGCCAGCAGTGTCCGGGACAGGGGACGGTACAATGAGCAGTTCTTC. The encoded protein is CASSVRDRGRYNEQFF.

The table lists this clone with a count of one. The J gene is TRBJ2-2, the V gene TRBV12-3 or TRBV12-4; D remains unclear. This CDR3 is 13 amino acids long. Trimming removed 3 bases from V and 7 bases from J, with 9 bases in between. This CDR3 reads CASSLEFGGELFF. In nucleotides, the CDR3 is TGTGCCAGCAGTTTGGAGTTCGGCGGGGAGCTGTTTTTT.

This chain links TRBV5-1 with TRBJ2-5, with 7 bases lining up with TRBD1. This CDR3 has 14 residues. Per germline, CDR1 SGHRS and CDR2 YFSETQ. The V gene end was trimmed by 4 bases and the J gene end by 1 base; junction bases not matched to a gene: 4. CDR3 DNA: TGCGCCAGCAGCCCGGGACAGCTCCAAGAGACCCAGTACTTC. It specifies CASSPGQLQETQYF. Based on the CDR3 plus reference TRBV5-1 and TRBJ2-5, the full variable domain is KAGVTQTPRYLIKTRGQQVTLSCSPISGHRSVSWYQQTPGQGLQFLFEYFSETQRNKGNFPGRFSGRQFSNSRSEMNVSTLELGDSALYLCASSPGQLQETQYFGPGTRLLVL.

V gene TRBV2 combines with J gene TRBJ1-5; 7 bases are shared with TRBD1. V trimming: 4 bases; J trimming: 6 bases; junction bases outside the gene matches: 6. Germline V lookup: CDR1 SNHLY, CDR2 FYNNEI. The CDR3 is 14 amino acids. The CDR3 sequence: CASSVDREVQPQHF. Written as DNA, the CDR3 is TGTGCCAGCAGTGTCGACAGGGAGGTTCAGCCCCAGCATTTT. Complete variable domain (other parts from reference TRBV2 and TRBJ1-5): EPEVTQTPSHQVTQMGQEVILRCVPISNHLYFYWYRQILGQKVEFLVSFYNNEISEKSEIFDDQFSVERPDGSNFTLKIRSTKLEDSAMYFCASSVDREVQPQHFGDGTRLSIL.

Here the CDR3 reads CATSSEAGQGAFGYTF. Written as DNA, the CDR3 is TGTGCCACCAGCAGCGAAGCCGGACAGGGGGCCTTCGGCTACACCTTC. The gene calls are TRBV15 and TRBJ1-2, with TRBD1 identical over 11 bases. With 3 bases clipped from V and 8 bases from J, the junction kept 11 bases outside the gene matches. The V gene's germline CDR1 is LNHNV and CDR2 YYDKDF (reference sequence). The CDR3 loop spans 16 amino acids.

The table lists this clone with a few counts. The V and J genes are TRBV18 and TRBJ1-2; weak D call: TRBD1 (5 bases). Germline V gene data show CDR1 as KGHSH and CDR2 as LQKENI. The CDR3 extends over 13 amino acids. Trimming removed 2 bases from V and 8 bases from J, with 12 bases in between. Written as DNA, the CDR3 is TGTGCCAGCTCACCAGACAGCAAACACGGCTACACCTTC. Its translation: CASSPDSKHGYTF.